This TCR beta chain was documented in a study of T cell changes during pregnancy in multiple sclerosis. Assay used: immunoSEQ multiplex PCR; TCRdb lists only in-frame clones, some missing. The repertoire holds tens of thousands of clones, with 90% as singletons. CDR1 is MGHRA and CDR2 is YSYEKL in the germline V gene. J lost 5 bases, V lost 3 bases, and 16 bases had no gene match. CDR3 length: 18 residues. The chain links TRBV4-1 to TRBJ1-3; 7 bases line up with TRBD1. This clonotype was obtained from a female donor in good health, enrolled as a control in a pregnancy study. This specimen consisted of CD4+ T cells from peripheral blood mononuclear cells, obtained in the first trimester of pregnancy. CDR3 sequence reads: CASSHPSVPGQQRNTIYF. The CDR3 nucleotides are TGCGCCAGCAGCCACCCATCTGTGCCGGGACAGCAAAGAAACACCATATATTTT.